These 15 T cell receptor beta chains were all obtained from the same sample, sequenced in a study of Ad26.COV2.S vaccination and SARS-CoV-2 variants. Described treatment: 15 to 20 received Ad26.COV2.S at low or high dose, single or two shots; about five received placebo; per-sample allocation not given. After the first vaccine or placebo injection, samples were drawn on day 63. This table comes from immunoSEQ multiplex PCR, and its TCRdb copy is limited to in-frame clones, with some not included. The sample carries hundreds of thousands of clones, about nine tenths recorded once. Sequencing was performed on peripheral blood, taken in a trial of Ad26.COV2.S vaccine versus placebo. The receptors were sampled from a person between 18 and 65 years old who received the Ad26.COV2.S COVID-19 vaccine or a placebo.

The rearrangement uses TRBV19 and TRBJ1-2; tentative D call: TRBD1 (6 bases). This CDR3 comprises 15 residues. The V end lost 4 bases, the J end lost 7 bases, and 19 bases lay between the germline ends. Germline loops: CDR1 LNHDA, CDR2 SQIVND (reference sequence). The CDR3 nucleotides are TGTGCCAGTAGTACCCAACTCTTAGGACAGAGTGGCTACACCTTC. Protein: CASSTQLLGQSGYTF.

The gene calls are TRBV30 and TRBJ1-1; no clear D gene. V gave up 0 bases and J gave up 8 bases, with 13 bases separating them. The CDR3 extends over 13 amino acids. The germline V gene encodes CDR1 GTSNPN and CDR2 SVGIG (reference sequence). CDR3 in amino acids: CAWSVRMNGEAFF. The DNA for the CDR3 is TGTGCCTGGAGTGTAAGGATGAACGGGGAAGCTTTCTTT. The variable domain in full, completed from reference TRBV30 and TRBJ1-1, reads SQTIHQWPATLVQPVGSPLSLECTVEGTSNPNLYWYRQAAGRGLQLLFYSVGIGQISSEVPQNLSASRPQDRQFILSSKKLLLSDSGFYLCAWSVRMNGEAFFGQGTRLTVV.

CDR3 in DNA: TGTGCCATCAGTGAGTCCCTTGAAGACAATGAGCAGTTCTTC. This gives the protein CAISESLEDNEQFF. The V call is TRBV10-3, the J call TRBJ2-1; D is ambiguous. The CDR3 loop spans 14 amino acids. Trimming took off 0 bases at V and 5 bases at J, with 8 bases between the two ends. Germline assignment: CDR1 ENHRY and CDR2 SYGVKD.

The chain combines TRBV10-3 with TRBJ2-5, with TRBD2 matching 8 bases. The ends lost 1 base at V and 2 bases at J; junction bases unmatched: 9. The CDR3 loop spans 17 amino acids. The germline V gene has CDR1 ENHRY and CDR2 SYGVKD. The CDR3 nucleotides read TGTGCCATCAGTGAGTTCAGCGGGGGCGCCTTACAAGAGACCCAGTACTTC. Residues: CAISEFSGGALQETQYF.

This chain uses TRBV6-5 with TRBJ1-5; D remains ambiguous. Germline assignment: CDR1 MNHEY and CDR2 SVGAGI. The CDR3 has 14 residues. V was shortened by 3 bases and J by 0 bases, with 6 bases between the two germline ends. CDR3 region: CASSYGRSNQPQHF. Written as DNA, the CDR3 is TGTGCCAGCAGTTATGGTCGTAGCAATCAGCCCCAGCATTTT.

In this sample, this clone turned up a few times. The chain couples TRBV6-5 to TRBJ1-6; D ambiguous. The CDR3 covers 13 residues. Germline loops: CDR1 MNHEY, CDR2 SVGAGI. Trimming removed 8 bases at V and 6 bases at J, with 11 bases between. In nucleotides, the CDR3 is TGTGCCAGCGAACGGGAGTCTAATTCACCCCTCCACTTT. Amino acid sequence: CASERESNSPLHF.

The chain is built from TRBV11-1 and TRBJ2-3; no firm D call. With 1 base removed from V and 0 bases from J, the gap between germline ends came to 5 bases. The CDR3 contains 14 residues. Germline V gives CDR1 SGHAT, CDR2 FQDESV (reference sequence). CDR3 amino acids: CASSLVGSTDTQYF. CDR3 nucleotide sequence: TGTGCCAGCAGCTTAGTGGGGAGCACAGATACGCAGTATTTT.

The rearrangement joins TRBV7-2 to TRBJ2-5; 8 bases fit TRBD2. The CDR3 sequence is 15 residues long. From germline, CDR1 is SGHTA and CDR2 FQGNSA. V was pared by 0 bases and J by 1 base, with 1 base of the junction left unmatched. The CDR3 reads CASSLASGAQETQYF. The DNA of the CDR3 is TGTGCCAGCAGCTTAGCTAGCGGGGCCCAAGAGACCCAGTACTTC.

The chain combines TRBV30 with TRBJ1-5; 7 bases line up with TRBD1. Trimming removed 4 bases from V and 4 bases from J; junction bases left unmatched: 10. CDR1 and CDR2 from the germline V gene are GTSNPN and SVGIG (reference sequence). The CDR3 spans 15 residues. In DNA form, the CDR3 reads TGTGCCTGGACCACCGGGGACAGAATAAATCAGCCCCAGCATTTT. It specifies CAWTTGDRINQPQHF.

J is TRBJ2-7 and V is TRBV27; TRBD1 matches 9 bases. The CDR3 runs to 13 residues. CDR1 and CDR2 (germline): MNHEY, SMNVEV (reference sequence). The V gene end was trimmed by 5 bases and the J gene end by 3 bases; junction bases not matched to a gene: 2. Here the CDR3 DNA reads TGTGCCAGCAGTCCGGGACAGGGCTACGAGCAGTACTTC. This codes for CASSPGQGYEQYF.

The chain joins TRBV5-4 to TRBJ1-6, with no clear D. CDR1 and CDR2 (germline): SGHNT, YYREEE (reference sequence). The CDR3 totals 13 residues. V was pared by 3 bases and J by 5 bases, with 6 bases between. The CDR3 nucleotides are TGTGCCAGCAGCTCTCTAAATAATTCACCCCTCCACTTT. Amino acids: CASSSLNNSPLHF.

This chain links TRBV5-1 with TRBJ2-7, with TRBD1 identical over 7 bases. The germline V gene encodes CDR1 SGHRS and CDR2 YFSETQ. The CDR3 is 13 residues long. With V trimmed by 4 bases and J by 3 bases, 4 bases remained unmatched. The CDR3, as DNA: TGCGCCAGCAGCACGGGACAGTTCTACGAGCAGTACTTC. It codes for CASSTGQFYEQYF.

Only a few counts were recorded for this clone. DNA of the CDR3: TGCGCCAGCAGCTTGGGGGGACTAGCGATCTACAATGAGCAGTTCTTC. It yields the protein CASSLGGLAIYNEQFF. The V call is TRBV5-1, the J call TRBJ2-1, with 10 bases fitting TRBD2. The V gene's germline CDR1 is SGHRS and CDR2 YFSETQ. After removal of 0 bases from V and 3 bases from J, the junction contained 3 bases not matched to a gene. The CDR3 is 16 residues long.

V and J are TRBV7-2 and TRBJ2-1, with 12 positions matching TRBD2. Losses at the gene ends were 5 bases for V and 7 bases for J; bases not matched to a gene: 9. The CDR3 totals 16 residues. Germline V gene sequence: CDR1 SGHTA, CDR2 FQGNSA. CDR3 protein: CASSALAGGPGNEQFF. CDR3 nucleotides: TGTGCCAGCAGCGCGCTAGCGGGGGGGCCAGGGAATGAGCAGTTCTTC. The entire variable domain, with the rest obtained from reference TRBV7-2 and TRBJ2-1, is as follows: GAGVSQSPSNKVTEKGKDVELRCDPISGHTALYWYRQSLGQGLEFLIYFQGNSAPDKSGLPSDRFSAERTGGSVSTLTIQRTQQEDSAVYLCASSALAGGPGNEQFFGPGTRLTVL.

The rearrangement joins TRBV12-5 to TRBJ1-5; D is ambiguous. V was shortened by 5 bases and J by 2 bases, with 16 bases between the two germline ends. CDR3 length: 16 amino acids. Germline CDR1 LGHNT, CDR2 FRNRAP. The CDR3: CASGPTGSGRNQPQHF. The CDR3, as DNA: TGTGCTAGTGGTCCAACCGGGAGCGGACGCAATCAGCCCCAGCATTTT.